This TCR beta chain was recorded in a study of blood T cells in healthy people across ages. Study results and limitations: Naive and antigen-experienced cells were not separated, limiting conclusive comparison.

Concerning this clonotype itself: The antigen remains undetermined.

The CDR3 has 12 amino acids. J lost 8 bases, V lost 8 bases, and 3 bases had no gene match. The germline gives CDR1 LGHDT, CDR2 YNNKEL (reference sequence). Then a second PCR, running about 6 to 11 cycles, was carried out with a sample-barcoded 5' primer and a J-beta primer mix. Each CDR3 protein is one row after TCRdb ran MiXCR on the 5' RACE reads. The sample has approximately 730,000 distinct CDR3 sequences; 40% to 45% are singletons. Isolating PBMCs gave at least 6.5 million of these cells per sample. The chain links TRBV3-1 to TRBJ1-4; TRBD1 aligns across 9 bases. Sequencing input: blood. The TCR comes from a woman aged 55-69 years in good health. The CDR3: CASGQGREKLFF. As DNA, the CDR3 is TGTGCCAGCGGACAGGGGCGGGAAAAACTGTTTTTT. Variable domain in full (rest from reference TRBV3-1 and TRBJ1-4): DTAVSQTPKYLVTQMGNDKSIKCEQNLGHDTMYWYKQDSKKFLKIMFSYNNKELIINETVPNRFSPKSPDKAHLNLHINSLELGDSAVYFCASGQGREKLFFGSGTQLSVL.